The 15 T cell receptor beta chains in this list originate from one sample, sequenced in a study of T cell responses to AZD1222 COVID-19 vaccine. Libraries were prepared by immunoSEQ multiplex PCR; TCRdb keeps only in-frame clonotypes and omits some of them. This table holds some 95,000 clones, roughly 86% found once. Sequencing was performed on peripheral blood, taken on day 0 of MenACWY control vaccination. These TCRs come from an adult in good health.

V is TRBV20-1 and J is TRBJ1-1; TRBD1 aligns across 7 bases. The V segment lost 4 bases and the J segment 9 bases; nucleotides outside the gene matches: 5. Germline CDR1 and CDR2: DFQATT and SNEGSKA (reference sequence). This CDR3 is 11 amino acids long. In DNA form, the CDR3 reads TGCAGTGCTAACAAGGGGGCACAAGCTTTCTTT. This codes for CSANKGAQAFF.

The CDR3 reads CASSLDYGQTYEQYF. Written as DNA, the CDR3 is TGTGCCAGCAGCTTAGATTACGGACAGACCTACGAGCAGTACTTC. The chain joins TRBV7-2 to TRBJ2-7, with D possibly TRBD1 on 6 matching bases. Germline CDR1 is SGHTA and CDR2 is FQGNSA. CDR3 length: 15 amino acids. V lost 1 base, J lost 2 bases, and 12 bases lay in between.

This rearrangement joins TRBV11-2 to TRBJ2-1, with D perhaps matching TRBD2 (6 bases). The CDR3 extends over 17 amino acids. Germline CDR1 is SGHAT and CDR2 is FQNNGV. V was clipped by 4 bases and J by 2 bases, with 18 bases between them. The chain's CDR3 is CASSSQLAGTTYNEQFF. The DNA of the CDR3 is TGTGCCAGCAGCTCCCAATTGGCGGGGACGACCTACAATGAGCAGTTCTTC.

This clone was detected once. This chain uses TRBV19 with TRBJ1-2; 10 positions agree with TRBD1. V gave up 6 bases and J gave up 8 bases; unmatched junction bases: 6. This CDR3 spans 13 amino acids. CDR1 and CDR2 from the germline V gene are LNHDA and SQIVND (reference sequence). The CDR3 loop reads CASSTRDRGGYTF. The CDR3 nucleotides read TGTGCCAGTAGCACCCGGGACAGGGGCGGCTACACCTTC.

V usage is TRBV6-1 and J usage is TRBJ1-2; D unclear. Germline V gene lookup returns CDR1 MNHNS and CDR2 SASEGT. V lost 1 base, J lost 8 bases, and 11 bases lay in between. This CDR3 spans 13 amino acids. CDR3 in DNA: TGTGCCAGCAGTGAAGAACAGCCCGTGGGCTACACCTTC. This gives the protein CASSEEQPVGYTF.

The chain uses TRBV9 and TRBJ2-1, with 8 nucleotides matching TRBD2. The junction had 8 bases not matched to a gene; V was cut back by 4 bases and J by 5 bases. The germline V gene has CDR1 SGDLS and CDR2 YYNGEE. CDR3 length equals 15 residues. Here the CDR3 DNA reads TGTGCCAGCAGCACCAGCGGGGGTAATAACAATGAGCAGTTCTTC. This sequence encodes CASSTSGGNNNEQFF.

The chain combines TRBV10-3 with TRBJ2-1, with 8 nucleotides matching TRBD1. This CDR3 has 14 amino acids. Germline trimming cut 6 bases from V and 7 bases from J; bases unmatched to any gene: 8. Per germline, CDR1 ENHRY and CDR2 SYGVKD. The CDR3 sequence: CAISDQGARNEQFF. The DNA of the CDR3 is TGTGCCATCAGCGACCAGGGGGCGCGGAATGAGCAGTTCTTC.

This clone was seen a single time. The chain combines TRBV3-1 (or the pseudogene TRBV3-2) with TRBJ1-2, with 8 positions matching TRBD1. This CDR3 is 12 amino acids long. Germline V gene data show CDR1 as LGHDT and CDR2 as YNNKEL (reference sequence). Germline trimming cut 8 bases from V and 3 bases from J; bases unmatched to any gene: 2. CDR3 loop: CASEGQDYGYTF. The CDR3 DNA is TGTGCCAGCGAGGGACAGGACTATGGCTACACCTTC.

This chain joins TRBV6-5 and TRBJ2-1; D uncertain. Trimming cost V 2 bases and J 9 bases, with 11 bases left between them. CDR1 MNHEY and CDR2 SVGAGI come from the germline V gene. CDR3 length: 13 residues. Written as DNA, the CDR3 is TGTGCCAGCAGTTACGTTAAGTTGCTTGAGCAGTTCTTC. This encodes CASSYVKLLEQFF.

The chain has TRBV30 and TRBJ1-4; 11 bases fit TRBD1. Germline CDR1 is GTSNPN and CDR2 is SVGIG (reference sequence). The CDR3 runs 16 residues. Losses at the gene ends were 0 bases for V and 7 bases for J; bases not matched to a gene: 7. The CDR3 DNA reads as TGTGCCTGGAGTGTAATCCCGGGACAGGGGGGTGAAAAACTGTTTTTT. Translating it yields CAWSVIPGQGGEKLFF.

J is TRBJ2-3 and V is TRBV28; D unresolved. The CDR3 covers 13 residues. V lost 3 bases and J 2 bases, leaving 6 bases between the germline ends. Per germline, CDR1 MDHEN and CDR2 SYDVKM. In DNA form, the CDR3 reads TGTGCCAGCAGTTTCCGTCTCACAGATACGCAGTATTTT. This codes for CASSFRLTDTQYF.

This chain's CDR3 is CASSLTGRADGYTF. The CDR3 DNA follows: TGTGCCAGCAGCCTAACCGGGAGGGCGGATGGCTACACCTTC. The rearrangement uses TRBV7-9 and TRBJ1-2, with D hard to call. The V end lost 5 bases, the J end lost 6 bases, and 16 bases lay between the germline ends. This CDR3 has 14 residues. Germline V gene data show CDR1 as SEHNR and CDR2 as FQNEAQ (reference sequence).

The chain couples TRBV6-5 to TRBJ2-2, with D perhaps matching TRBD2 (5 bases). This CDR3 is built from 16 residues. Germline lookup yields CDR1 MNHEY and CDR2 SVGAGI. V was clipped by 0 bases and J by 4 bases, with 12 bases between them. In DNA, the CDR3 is TGTGCCAGCAGTTACTCTCCCACTAGAGTCACCGGGGAGCTGTTTTTT. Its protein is CASSYSPTRVTGELFF.

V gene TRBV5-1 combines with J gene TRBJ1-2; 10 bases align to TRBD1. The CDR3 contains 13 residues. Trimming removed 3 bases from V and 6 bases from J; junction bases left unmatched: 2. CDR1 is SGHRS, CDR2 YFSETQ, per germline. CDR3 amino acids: CASSSGTGDGYTF. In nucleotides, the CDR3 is TGCGCCAGCAGCTCCGGGACAGGGGATGGCTACACCTTC.

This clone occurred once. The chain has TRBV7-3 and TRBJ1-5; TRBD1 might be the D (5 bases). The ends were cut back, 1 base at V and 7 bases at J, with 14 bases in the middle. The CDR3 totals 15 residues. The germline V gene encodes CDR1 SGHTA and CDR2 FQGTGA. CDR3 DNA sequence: TGTGCCAGCAGCTTAATACAGGACCAATGGCAGCCCCAGCATTTT. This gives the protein CASSLIQDQWQPQHF.